The 30 T cell receptor beta chains listed next were all sequenced from one sample in a study of shared clonotypes between healthy human individuals. In the naive CD8 group, cells lacked CD45RO and were positively selected for CCR7, so terminally differentiated effector memory CD45RA+ cells were left out. TCRdb keeps only in-frame clones here, not all; method: immunoSEQ multiplex PCR. The data contain 1.5 million to 2.5 million clones, approximately 94% of them seen just once; the ten biggest clones take up less than 1.5%. The sequenced sample consisted of naive CD8+ T cells sorted from blood. All receptors come from a man between 18 and 29 years old in good health.

The CDR3 bases are TGTGCCAGCAGTGTCGGGAACACGGAGGAAGAGACCCAGTACTTC. Its translation is CASSVGNTEEETQYF. This chain links TRBV25-1 with TRBJ2-5; a possible D gene is TRBD2 (5 bases). The CDR3 covers 15 residues. V lost 4 bases and J lost 3, with 15 bases in between. The germline gives CDR1 MGHDK, CDR2 SYGVNS.

CDR3 coding DNA: TGTGCCAGCAGTAGTCCTAGCGGAAGCTCCTACGAGCAGTACTTC. It specifies CASSSPSGSSYEQYF. The rearrangement uses TRBV27 and TRBJ2-7; 7 bases align to TRBD2. Germline loops: CDR1 MNHEY, CDR2 SMNVEV (reference sequence). V lost 5 bases, J lost 0 bases, and 7 bases stayed unmatched. CDR3 length: 15 residues.

The rearrangement links TRBV25-1 to TRBJ2-7; D unclear. Germline CDR1 and CDR2: MGHDK and SYGVNS. The CDR3 is 15 amino acids. V shed 3 bases and J shed 1 base, with 13 bases lying between them. The chain's CDR3 is CASSDHGDPSYEQYF. Here the CDR3 DNA reads TGTGCCAGCAGTGATCACGGAGACCCATCCTACGAGCAGTACTTC.

This chain joins TRBV5-6 and TRBJ2-2, with D perhaps TRBD2 (7 bases). Trimming took 2 bases from V and 4 from J, leaving 15 bases between them. Germline CDR1 and CDR2: SGHDT and YYEEEE. There are 16 residues in the CDR3. Here the CDR3 reads CASSLYGGLGTGELFF. The CDR3 DNA is TGTGCCAGCAGCTTATACGGGGGGCTGGGCACCGGGGAGCTGTTTTTT.

The V call is TRBV5-4, the J call TRBJ1-2; 10 nucleotides align to TRBD1. Germline trimming cut 3 bases from V and 6 bases from J; bases unmatched to any gene: 8. The germline gives CDR1 SGHNT, CDR2 YYREEE (reference sequence). This CDR3 spans 15 amino acids. The CDR3 nucleotides are TGTGCCAGCAGCTCACTCTCCGGGACAGGGGATGGCTACACCTTC. This gives the protein CASSSLSGTGDGYTF.

The genes are TRBV30 and TRBJ2-2, with TRBD1 identical over 10 bases. Germline CDR1 GTSNPN, CDR2 SVGIG (reference sequence). This CDR3 region has 14 residues. V dropped 8 bases and J dropped 6; count of bases not matched to a gene: 9. CDR3: CATDGTGDSGELFF. CDR3 nucleotides: TGTGCCACAGATGGGACAGGGGACTCCGGGGAGCTGTTTTTT. The variable domain in full, completed from reference TRBV30 and TRBJ2-2, reads SQTIHQWPATLVQPVGSPLSLECTVEGTSNPNLYWYRQAAGRGLQLLFYSVGIGQISSEVPQNLSASRPQDRQFILSSKKLLLSDSGFYLCATDGTGDSGELFFGEGSRLTVL.

V gene TRBV7-6 combines with J gene TRBJ2-7, with TRBD1 matching over 7 bases. The CDR3 spans 13 residues. Per germline, CDR1 SGHVS and CDR2 FNYEAQ. Trimming at V came to 5 bases and at J to 5 bases, leaving 6 bases not matched to a gene. The chain's CDR3 is CASSVSDRDEQYF. The CDR3 DNA sequence: TGTGCCAGCAGCGTAAGTGACAGGGACGAGCAGTACTTC.

The gene calls are TRBV5-6 and TRBJ2-1; possible D gene TRBD1, 5 bases. Germline V CDR1 and CDR2: SGHDT, YYEEEE. The CDR3 sequence is 15 residues long. Trimming removed 1 base from V and 3 bases from J, with 11 bases in between. Here the CDR3 reads CASSLQQASYNEQFF. In DNA, the CDR3 is TGTGCCAGCAGCTTGCAACAGGCGAGCTACAATGAGCAGTTCTTC.

The J gene is TRBJ2-2, the V gene TRBV10-1; D not resolved. CDR1 and CDR2 (germline): WNHNN, SYGVQD (reference sequence). The CDR3 covers 15 residues. Trimming took off 3 bases at V and 4 bases at J, with 12 bases between the two ends. CDR3 sequence (DNA): TGCGCCAGCAGTGATTCCGACACCTTCACCGGGGAGCTGTTTTTT. As protein: CASSDSDTFTGELFF.

This clone was seen only once. The V and J genes are TRBV29-1 and TRBJ2-1; TRBD2 aligns across 8 bases. With V trimmed by 0 bases and J by 3 bases, 4 bases remained unmatched. The germline V gene has CDR1 SQVTM and CDR2 ANQGSEA. The CDR3 has 15 amino acids. The CDR3 DNA reads as TGCAGCGTTGAAGATCTAAGCGGGAGCTACAATGAGCAGTTCTTC. Amino acids: CSVEDLSGSYNEQFF.

The chain couples TRBV4-3 to TRBJ2-1; 10 nucleotides align to TRBD2. Germline CDR1 LGHNA, CDR2 YSLEER. J gave up 7 bases and V 0 bases, and 3 bases lay outside the gene matches. This CDR3 is 15 amino acids long. Here the CDR3 reads CASSQDRGLANEQFF. CDR3 nucleotides: TGCGCCAGCAGCCAAGATCGGGGACTAGCGAATGAGCAGTTCTTC.

The chain links TRBV5-1 to TRBJ2-5, with 9 bases lining up with TRBD2. The length of the CDR3 is 17 residues. Per germline, CDR1 SGHRS and CDR2 YFSETQ. Trimming removed 4 bases from V and 2 bases from J; junction bases left unmatched: 12. The CDR3 is CASSPTTGAGGQETQYF. DNA for the CDR3: TGCGCCAGCAGCCCTACCACAGGGGCGGGGGGGCAAGAGACCCAGTACTTC.

V is TRBV19 and J is TRBJ2-7; D may be TRBD1 or TRBD2 (5 bases each). Germline loops: CDR1 LNHDA, CDR2 SQIVND (reference sequence). Deletions cut 6 bases from V and 2 bases from J, with 23 bases between. The CDR3 has 17 amino acids. CDR3 coding DNA: TGTGCCAGTAGGTCGGGGCAGAGCGTCGGGGCCCCCTACGAGCAGTACTTC. It encodes CASRSGQSVGAPYEQYF.

V usage is TRBV7-8 and J usage is TRBJ2-5; 8 bases are a match to TRBD1. Germline loops: CDR1 SGHVS, CDR2 FQNEAQ. CDR3 length equals 15 residues. V gave up 5 bases and J gave up 2 bases; unmatched junction bases: 7. The CDR3 here is CASSPPDRGQETQYF. CDR3 nucleotides: TGTGCCAGCAGCCCGCCCGACAGGGGACAAGAGACCCAGTACTTC. The full variable domain, with the rest looked up from reference TRBV7-8 and TRBJ2-5, is GAGVSQSPRYKVAKRGQDVALRCDPISGHVSLFWYQQALGQGPEFLTYFQNEAQLDKSGLPSDRFFAERPEGSVSTLKIQRTQQEDSAVYLCASSPPDRGQETQYFGPGTRLLVL.

V is TRBV6-9 and J is TRBJ2-3, with TRBD1 matching over 7 bases. CDR1 is MNHGY, CDR2 SVAAGI, per germline. The CDR3 sequence is 14 residues long. Trimming removed 10 bases from V and 0 bases from J; junction bases left unmatched: 7. This CDR3 is CANLTGPSTDTQYF. CDR3 nucleotides: TGTGCCAACCTGACAGGGCCTAGCACAGATACGCAGTATTTT.

The chain has TRBV27 and TRBJ2-3; 7 nucleotides line up with TRBD2. The CDR3 totals 16 residues. With V trimmed by 2 bases and J by 0 bases, 5 bases remained unmatched. In germline, CDR1 is MNHEY, CDR2 SMNVEV (reference sequence). DNA for the CDR3: TGTGCCAGCAGTTTAAATACGGGGGGAAGCACAGATACGCAGTATTTT. Translated: CASSLNTGGSTDTQYF.

The V call is TRBV30, the J call TRBJ2-3, with 8 bases lining up with TRBD2. Per the germline V gene, CDR1 is GTSNPN and CDR2 is SVGIG (reference sequence). Trimming cost V 5 bases and J 2 bases; bases outside gene matches: 9. This CDR3 spans 15 amino acids. The CDR3 region is CAWVEEAGDTDTQYF. The CDR3 DNA reads as TGTGCCTGGGTCGAAGAAGCGGGAGACACAGATACGCAGTATTTT.

V and J are TRBV4-3 and TRBJ2-3; no definite D call. Deletions cut 0 bases from V and 7 bases from J, with 8 bases between. Germline values: CDR1 LGHNA, CDR2 YSLEER. The CDR3 runs 13 residues. The CDR3, as DNA: TGCGCCAGCAGCCAAGATGGGGTCAATACGCAGTATTTT. Its translation: CASSQDGVNTQYF.

The rearrangement links TRBV6-5 to TRBJ2-2; D might be TRBD1 (6 bases). Germline assignment: CDR1 MNHEY and CDR2 SVGAGI. This CDR3 region has 15 residues. V was pared by 6 bases and J by 1 base, with 12 bases between. CDR3 coding DNA: TGTGCCAGCAGCCTCCTGACAGGGAACACCGGGGAGCTGTTTTTT. Protein product: CASSLLTGNTGELFF.

This rearrangement joins TRBV5-6 to TRBJ2-5; possibly TRBD1 for D (6 bases). Looked up from germline, CDR1 is SGHDT and CDR2 is YYEEEE. Trimming took 2 bases from V and 5 from J, leaving 16 bases between them. CDR3 length equals 15 residues. Here the CDR3 DNA reads TGTGCCAGCAGCTTCCCCGCAGGGGCTGGGGAGACCCAGTACTTC. Its protein is CASSFPAGAGETQYF.

This clone was picked up a small number of times. Distinct nucleotide sequences in the sample also encode this CDR3. The chain carries TRBV7-9 and TRBJ2-2, with D uncertain. V was shortened by 5 bases and J by 3 bases, with 4 bases between the two germline ends. The CDR3 extends over 12 amino acids. In germline, CDR1 is SEHNR, CDR2 FQNEAQ (reference sequence). The CDR3 DNA is TGTGCCAGCAGCCCTTACACCGGGGAGCTGTTTTTT. It translates to CASSPYTGELFF.

V and J are TRBV6-1 and TRBJ2-3; tentative D call: TRBD2 (6 bases). This CDR3 comprises 16 residues. The V and J ends lost 4 bases and 3 bases respectively, with 17 bases between them. CDR1 and CDR2 (germline): MNHNS, SASEGT. Here the CDR3 reads CASSGWRGVTTDTQYF. CDR3 nucleotide sequence: TGTGCCAGCAGTGGCTGGCGGGGCGTAACAACAGATACGCAGTATTTT.

The V call is TRBV7-6, the J call TRBJ2-7; tentatively, D is TRBD2 (5 bases). V was shortened by 2 bases and J by 6 bases, with 20 bases between the two germline ends. The CDR3 is 16 residues long. In germline, CDR1 is SGHVS, CDR2 FNYEAQ. DNA of the CDR3: TGTGCCAGCAGCTTACAGCTGGTTGAGACTAAGGGCGAGCAGTACTTC. Translating gives CASSLQLVETKGEQYF.

The chain uses TRBV7-9 and TRBJ1-3; D uncertain. The CDR3 runs 13 residues. CDR1 SEHNR and CDR2 FQNEAQ come from the germline V gene (reference sequence). The V end lost 5 bases, the J end lost 4 bases, and 9 bases lay between the germline ends. CDR3 DNA sequence: TGTGCCAGCAGCGGCCAAGAGGGAAACACCATATATTTT. It yields the protein CASSGQEGNTIYF.

The chain carries TRBV5-1 and TRBJ2-1; D is undetermined. This CDR3 comprises 16 residues. The germline V gene has CDR1 SGHRS and CDR2 YFSETQ. Trimming stripped 0 bases from V and 0 bases from J, with 10 bases between. DNA for the CDR3: TGCGCCAGCAGCTTGGCGAGCCATAGCTCCTACAATGAGCAGTTCTTC. Translation gives CASSLASHSSYNEQFF.

In DNA, the CDR3 is TGTGCCAGCAGCTTTAGTGGAGACAGGGGATATGAAGCTTTCTTT. Its translation is CASSFSGDRGYEAFF. The gene calls are TRBV13 and TRBJ1-1; 8 positions agree with TRBD1. Germline CDR1 reads PRHDT; CDR2 reads FYEKMQ (reference sequence). The length of the CDR3 is 15 residues. The V gene end was trimmed by 3 bases and the J gene end by 7 bases; junction bases not matched to a gene: 10.

V gene TRBV7-9 combines with J gene TRBJ2-7, with unresolved D. The CDR3 consists of 14 residues. The germline gives CDR1 SEHNR, CDR2 FQNEAQ (reference sequence). Trimming cost V 5 bases and J 1 base, with 12 bases left between them. CDR3 in amino acids: CASSQMTVSYEQYF. The CDR3, as DNA: TGTGCCAGCAGCCAGATGACGGTTTCCTACGAGCAGTACTTC.

The chain links TRBV6-5 to TRBJ2-7, with unresolved D. Germline CDR1 is MNHEY and CDR2 is SVGAGI. This CDR3 comprises 13 residues. V shed 6 bases and J shed 4 bases, with 13 bases lying between them. CDR3 sequence reads: CASSLLLGYEQYF. CDR3 sequence (DNA): TGTGCCAGCAGCCTGCTTTTAGGTTACGAGCAGTACTTC.

V usage is TRBV6-5 and J usage is TRBJ1-1; 10 nucleotides align to TRBD1. This CDR3 spans 14 amino acids. CDR1 is MNHEY, CDR2 SVGAGI, per germline. V lost 2 bases to trimming and J lost 4 bases; unmatched junction nucleotides: 1. This chain's CDR3 is CASSYRTGGTEAFF. The CDR3 region has the DNA TGTGCCAGCAGTTACAGGACAGGGGGCACTGAAGCTTTCTTT.

This clone has a single count. V usage is TRBV2 and J usage is TRBJ2-1; D is possibly TRBD2 (5 bases). Germline-derived CDR1 and CDR2 are SNHLY and FYNNEI. The ends were cut back, 6 bases at V and 3 bases at J, with 9 bases in the middle. The CDR3 spans 13 residues. CDR3 sequence: CASRDFDYNEQFF. CDR3 sequence (DNA): TGTGCCAGCAGGGACTTCGACTACAATGAGCAGTTCTTC. The variable domain in full, with the rest retrieved from reference TRBV2 and TRBJ2-1, is EPEVTQTPSHQVTQMGQEVILRCVPISNHLYFYWYRQILGQKVEFLVSFYNNEISEKSEIFDDQFSVERPDGSNFTLKIRSTKLEDSAMYFCASRDFDYNEQFFGPGTRLTVL.